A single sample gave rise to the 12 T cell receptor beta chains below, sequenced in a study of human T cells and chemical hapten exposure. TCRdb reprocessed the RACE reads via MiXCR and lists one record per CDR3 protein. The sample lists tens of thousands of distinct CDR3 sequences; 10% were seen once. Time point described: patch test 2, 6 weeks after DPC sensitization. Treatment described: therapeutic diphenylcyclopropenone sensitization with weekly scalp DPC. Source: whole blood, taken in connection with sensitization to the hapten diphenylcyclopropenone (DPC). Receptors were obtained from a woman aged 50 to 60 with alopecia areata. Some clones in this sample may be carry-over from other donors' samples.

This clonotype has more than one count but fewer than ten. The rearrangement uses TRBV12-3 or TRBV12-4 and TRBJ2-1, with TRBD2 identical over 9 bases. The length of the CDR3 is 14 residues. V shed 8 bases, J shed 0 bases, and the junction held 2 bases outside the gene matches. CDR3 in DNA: TGTGCCAGCTTTAGCGGGAGCTCCTACAATGAGCAGTTCTTC. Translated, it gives CASFSGSSYNEQFF.

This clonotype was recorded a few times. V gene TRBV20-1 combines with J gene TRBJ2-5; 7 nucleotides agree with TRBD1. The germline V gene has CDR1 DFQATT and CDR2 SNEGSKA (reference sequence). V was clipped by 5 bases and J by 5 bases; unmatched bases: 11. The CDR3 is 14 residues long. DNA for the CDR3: TGCAGTGCTGCCCCCGGGACAGCCTCCGAGACCCAGTACTTC. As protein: CSAAPGTASETQYF.

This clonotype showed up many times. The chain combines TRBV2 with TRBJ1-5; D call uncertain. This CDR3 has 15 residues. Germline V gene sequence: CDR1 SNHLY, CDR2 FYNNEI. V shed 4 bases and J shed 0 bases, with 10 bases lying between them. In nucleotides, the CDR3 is TGTGCCAGCAGTGCCGCAGGCAATAGCAATCAGCCCCAGCATTTT. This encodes CASSAAGNSNQPQHF. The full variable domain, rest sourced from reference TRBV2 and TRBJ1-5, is EPEVTQTPSHQVTQMGQEVILRCVPISNHLYFYWYRQILGQKVEFLVSFYNNEISEKSEIFDDQFSVERPDGSNFTLKIRSTKLEDSAMYFCASSAAGNSNQPQHFGDGTRLSIL.

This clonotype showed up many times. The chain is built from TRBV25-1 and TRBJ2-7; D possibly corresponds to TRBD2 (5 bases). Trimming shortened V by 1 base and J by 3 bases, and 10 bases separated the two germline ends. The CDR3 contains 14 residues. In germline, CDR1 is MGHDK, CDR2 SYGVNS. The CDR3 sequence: CASSESPGFYEQYF. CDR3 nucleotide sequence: TGTGCCAGCAGTGAATCCCCGGGGTTCTACGAGCAGTACTTC.

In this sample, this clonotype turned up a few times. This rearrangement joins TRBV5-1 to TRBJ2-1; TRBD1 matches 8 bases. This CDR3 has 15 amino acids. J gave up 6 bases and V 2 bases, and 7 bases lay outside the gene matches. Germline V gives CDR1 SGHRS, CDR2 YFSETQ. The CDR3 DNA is TGCGCCAGCAGCTTCAGGGGGCAACTCAGCAATGAGCAGTTCTTC. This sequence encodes CASSFRGQLSNEQFF.

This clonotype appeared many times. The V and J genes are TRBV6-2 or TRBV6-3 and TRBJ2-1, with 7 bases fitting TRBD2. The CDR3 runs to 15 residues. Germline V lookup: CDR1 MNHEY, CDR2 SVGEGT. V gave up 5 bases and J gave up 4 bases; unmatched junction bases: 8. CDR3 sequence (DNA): TGTGCCAGCAGTCTGACTAGCCCAAGATACAATGAGCAGTTCTTC. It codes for CASSLTSPRYNEQFF.

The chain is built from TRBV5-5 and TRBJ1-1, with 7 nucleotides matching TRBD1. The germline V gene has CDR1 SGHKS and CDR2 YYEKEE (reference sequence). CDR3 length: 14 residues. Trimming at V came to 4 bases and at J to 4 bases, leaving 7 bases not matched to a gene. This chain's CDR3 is CASSLRQGGTEAFF. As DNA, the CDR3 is TGTGCCAGCAGCCTGAGGCAGGGGGGCACTGAAGCTTTCTTT.

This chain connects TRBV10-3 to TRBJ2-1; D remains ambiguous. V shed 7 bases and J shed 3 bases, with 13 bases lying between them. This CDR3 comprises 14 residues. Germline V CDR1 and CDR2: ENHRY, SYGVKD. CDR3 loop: CAIMGWPDYNEQFF. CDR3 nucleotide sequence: TGTGCCATCATGGGTTGGCCAGACTACAATGAGCAGTTCTTC.

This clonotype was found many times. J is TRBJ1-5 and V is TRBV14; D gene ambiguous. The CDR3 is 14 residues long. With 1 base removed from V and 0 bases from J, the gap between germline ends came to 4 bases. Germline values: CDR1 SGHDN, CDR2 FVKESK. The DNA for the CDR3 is TGTGCCAGCAGCCAAGGTGGTAGCAATCAGCCCCAGCATTTT. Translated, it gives CASSQGGSNQPQHF.

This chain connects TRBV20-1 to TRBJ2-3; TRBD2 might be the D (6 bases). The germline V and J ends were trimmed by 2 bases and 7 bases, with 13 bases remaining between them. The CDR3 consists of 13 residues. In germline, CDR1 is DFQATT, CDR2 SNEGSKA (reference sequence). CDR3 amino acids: CSARRDSLYTQYF. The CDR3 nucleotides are TGCAGTGCTAGAAGGGACTCACTTTATACGCAGTATTTT.

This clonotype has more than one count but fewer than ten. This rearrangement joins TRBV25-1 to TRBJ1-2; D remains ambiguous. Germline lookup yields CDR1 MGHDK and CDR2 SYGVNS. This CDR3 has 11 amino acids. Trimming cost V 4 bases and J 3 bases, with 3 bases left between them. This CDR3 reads CASSAYYGYTF. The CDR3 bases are TGTGCCAGCAGTGCTTACTATGGCTACACCTTC.

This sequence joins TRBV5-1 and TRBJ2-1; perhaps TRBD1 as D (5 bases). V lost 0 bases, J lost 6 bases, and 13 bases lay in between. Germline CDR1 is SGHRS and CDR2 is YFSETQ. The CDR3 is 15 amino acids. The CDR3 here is CASSLALRQFNEQFF. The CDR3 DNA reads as TGCGCCAGCAGCTTGGCCCTTAGACAGTTCAATGAGCAGTTCTTC.